A selection of T cell receptor beta chains follows, all from one sample in a study of control samples from healthy donors and cancer patients. Generated by immunoSEQ multiplex PCR, the TCRdb table keeps only in-frame clones and is missing some. The data show approximately 120,000 clones, about nine tenths seen once. The source material was blood. Every receptor here comes from a human donor in good health. The donor label of this sample is uncertain. CDR3s include the opening cysteine and the closing phenylalanine or tryptophan. D genes are given only for firm matches. Clone size is not always given. Where it is, it says once, few, many or a class for expanded clones.

v_gene	abundance	j_gene	d_gene	CDR3aa	CDR3nt
TRBV6-5	.	TRBJ1-2	.	CASSYDGRNYGYTF	TGTGCCAGCAGTTACGACGGACGCAACTATGGCTACACCTTC
TRBV24-1	.	TRBJ2-1	.	CATSGGRGHPSQSSYNEQFF	TGTGCCACCAGTGGTGGGCGGGGACACCCTTCCCAGAGCTCCTACAATGAGCAGTTCTTC
TRBV7-9	.	TRBJ2-3	.	CASSSSSAGPDTQYF	TGTGCCAGCAGCTCCTCTAGCGCGGGGCCAGATACGCAGTATTTT
TRBV29-1	.	TRBJ2-7	TRBD1	CSVSDRVAYEQYF	TGCAGCGTTTCAGACAGGGTAGCCTACGAGCAGTACTTC
TRBV27	once	TRBJ2-3	TRBD2	CASSLRGGLERATQYF	TGTGCCAGCAGTTTACGGGGGGGCCTTGAGAGGGCTACGCAGTATTTT
TRBV25-1	.	TRBJ2-5	.	CASSGQYQETQYF	TGTGCCAGCAGTGGTCAATACCAAGAGACCCAGTACTTC
TRBV5-6	.	TRBJ2-2	.	CASITSNTGELFF	TGTGCCAGCATCACTTCGAACACCGGGGAGCTGTTTTTT
TRBV2	.	TRBJ1-5	.	CASSVAHNQPQHF	TGTGCCAGCAGTGTAGCACATAATCAGCCCCAGCATTTT
TRBV2	.	TRBJ1-1	.	CAWGGFSTEAFF	TGTGCGTGGGGGGGGTTTAGCACTGAAGCTTTCTTT
TRBV5-4	.	TRBJ1-1	.	CASSLAGVPNTEAFF	TGTGCCAGCAGCTTGGCAGGGGTCCCGAACACTGAAGCTTTCTTT
TRBV7-2	.	TRBJ1-1	.	CASSSAVNTEAFF	TGTGCCAGCAGCTCCGCGGTGAACACTGAAGCTTTCTTT
TRBV2	.	TRBJ1-2	TRBD1	CASSHVDRDYGYTF	TGTGCCAGCAGCCACGTCGACAGGGACTATGGCTACACCTTC
TRBV12-3/TRBV12-4	.	TRBJ1-2	.	CASSLAGGYGYTF	TGTGCCAGCAGTTTAGCGGGGGGGTACGGCTACACCTTC
TRBV7-6	.	TRBJ2-3	TRBD1	CASSPGTGSTDTQYF	TGTGCCAGCAGTCCCGGGACAGGGTCCACAGATACGCAGTATTTT
TRBV5-5	.	TRBJ1-1	.	CASSFGQGGRAFF	TGTGCCAGCAGCTTTGGGCAGGGCGGTAGAGCTTTCTTT
TRBV5-1	.	TRBJ1-4	.	CASSLAGTTSLANEKLFF	TGCGCCAGCAGCTTGGCCGGGACAACCAGCTTGGCTAATGAAAAACTGTTTTTT
TRBV18	.	TRBJ2-1	.	CASSPGSQGSYNEQFF	TGTGCCAGCTCACCAGGTTCACAGGGCTCCTACAATGAGCAGTTCTTC
TRBV14	.	TRBJ1-6	.	CASSQDHRTKNSPLHF	TGTGCCAGCAGCCAAGATCATCGGACTAAGAATTCACCCCTCCACTTT
TRBV11-2	few	TRBJ1-3	.	CASSLGTQGNTIYF	TGTGCCAGCAGCTTAGGGACGCAGGGAAACACCATATATTTT
TRBV6-5	once	TRBJ1-4	.	CASSYWGDNEKLFF	TGTGCCAGCAGTTACTGGGGGGATAATGAAAAACTGTTTTTT
TRBV18	once	TRBJ1-3	.	CASSPRDSVAGNTIYF	TGTGCCAGCTCGCCCCGGGACTCGGTGGCTGGAAACACCATATATTTT
TRBV30	.	TRBJ1-2	.	CASGVKWDYGYTF	TGTGCTTCGGGGGTTAAGTGGGACTATGGCTACACCTTC
TRBV21-1	.	TRBJ1-1	.	CASQRGGEGVWPTEAFF	TGTGCCAGCCAGCGTGGGGGTGAGGGAGTCTGGCCCACTGAAGCTTTCTTT
TRBV7-8	.	TRBJ2-7	TRBD2	CASSLALAGARREQYF	TGTGCCAGCAGCTTAGCTCTAGCGGGGGCCCGCCGGGAGCAGTACTTC
TRBV5-1	.	TRBJ2-1	.	CASSVDMHNEQFF	TGCGCCAGCAGCGTGGACATGCACAATGAGCAGTTCTTC
TRBV6-5	.	TRBJ2-7	TRBD1	CASRRRTGLGYEQYF	TGTGCCAGCAGGCGCCGGACAGGGTTGGGCTACGAGCAGTACTTC
TRBV7-2	once	TRBJ1-4	.	CASSFPREKLFF	TGTGCCAGCAGCTTTCCCCGAGAAAAACTGTTTTTT
TRBV11-2	.	TRBJ2-2	.	CASSLARVGTGELFF	TGTGCCAGCAGCTTAGCTCGGGTCGGGACCGGGGAGCTGTTTTTT
TRBV11-2	.	TRBJ1-2	.	CASSLEQQGLGYGYTF	TGTGCCAGCAGCTTAGAACAGCAGGGCTTAGGCTATGGCTACACCTTC
TRBV6-5	.	TRBJ2-1	TRBD2	CASSFFGGGAGEQFF	TGTGCCAGCAGTTTTTTCGGCGGGGGGGCAGGTGAGCAGTTCTTC
TRBV7-8	.	TRBJ1-2	TRBD1	CASSADRVSLGYTF	TGTGCCAGCAGCGCCGACAGGGTTTCGCTTGGCTACACCTTC
TRBV19	.	TRBJ1-3	.	CAIPKVSSGNTIYF	TGTGCCATCCCGAAGGTTAGCTCTGGAAACACCATATATTTT
TRBV28	.	TRBJ1-6	.	CASSLFGHLLLPLHF	TGTGCCAGCAGTTTATTCGGACACCTTCTCCTTCCCCTCCACTTT
TRBV13	.	TRBJ2-3	.	CASSSRPSTDTQYF	TGTGCCAGCAGCTCCAGACCCAGCACAGATACGCAGTATTTT
TRBV19	.	TRBJ1-2	TRBD1	CATTIGGTGAGYTF	TGTGCCACGACAATAGGGGGGACAGGAGCCGGCTACACCTTC
TRBV18	once	TRBJ1-1	TRBD1	CASSRGGRSTEAFF	TGTGCCAGCAGCCGAGGGGGCAGGTCCACTGAAGCTTTCTTT
TRBV5-4	.	TRBJ2-7	TRBD1	CASSTGGGDSSYEQYF	TGTGCCAGCAGCACAGGGGGTGGTGACAGTTCCTACGAGCAGTACTTC
TRBV24-1	.	TRBJ2-7	TRBD1	CATSERDRGSYEQYF	TGTGCCACCAGTGAGAGGGACAGGGGCAGCTACGAGCAGTACTTC
TRBV15	.	TRBJ1-3	TRBD1	CATSRGTGGSGNTIYF	TGTGCCACCAGCAGGGGGACAGGGGGCTCTGGAAACACCATATATTTT
TRBV18	.	TRBJ1-1	.	CASSPPNRGGNTEAFF	TGTGCCAGCTCACCACCTAATCGGGGAGGGAACACTGAAGCTTTCTTT
TRBV29-1	.	TRBJ2-1	.	CSPIGGVGEQFF	TGCAGCCCCATTGGAGGGGTAGGTGAGCAGTTCTTC
TRBV6-5	once	TRBJ1-6	TRBD1	CASSSGGAYNSPLHF	TGTGCCAGCAGTTCAGGGGGCGCCTATAATTCACCCCTCCACTTT
TRBV27	.	TRBJ1-1	.	CAGSLWVNTEAFF	TGTGCCGGCAGTTTATGGGTGAACACTGAAGCTTTCTTT